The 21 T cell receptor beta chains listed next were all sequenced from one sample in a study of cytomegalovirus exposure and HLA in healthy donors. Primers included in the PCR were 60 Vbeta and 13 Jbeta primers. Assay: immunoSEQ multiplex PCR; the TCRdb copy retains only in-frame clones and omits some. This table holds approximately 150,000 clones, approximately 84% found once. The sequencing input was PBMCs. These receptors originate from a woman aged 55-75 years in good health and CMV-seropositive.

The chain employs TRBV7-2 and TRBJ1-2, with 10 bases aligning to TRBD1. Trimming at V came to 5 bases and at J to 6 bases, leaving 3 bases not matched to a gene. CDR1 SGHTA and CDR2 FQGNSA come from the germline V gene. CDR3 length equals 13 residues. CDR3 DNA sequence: TGTGCCAGCAGCCCGGACAGGGGGAATGGCTACACCTTC. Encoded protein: CASSPDRGNGYTF.

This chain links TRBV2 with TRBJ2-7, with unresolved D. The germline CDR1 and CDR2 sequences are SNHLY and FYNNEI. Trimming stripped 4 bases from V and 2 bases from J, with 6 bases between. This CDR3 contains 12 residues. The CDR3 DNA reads TGTGCCAGCAGTGTATCTCCCTACGAGCAGTACTTC. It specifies CASSVSPYEQYF. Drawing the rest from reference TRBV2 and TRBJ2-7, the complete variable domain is EPEVTQTPSHQVTQMGQEVILRCVPISNHLYFYWYRQILGQKVEFLVSFYNNEISEKSEIFDDQFSVERPDGSNFTLKIRSTKLEDSAMYFCASSVSPYEQYFGPGTRLTVT.

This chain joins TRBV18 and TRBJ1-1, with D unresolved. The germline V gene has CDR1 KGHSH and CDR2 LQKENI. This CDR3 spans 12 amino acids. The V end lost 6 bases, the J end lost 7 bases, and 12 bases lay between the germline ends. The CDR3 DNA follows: TGTGCCAGCTCTCCGACTCCGGATGAAGCTTTCTTT. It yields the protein CASSPTPDEAFF. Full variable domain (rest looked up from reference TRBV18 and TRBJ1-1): NAGVMQNPRHLVRRRGQEARLRCSPMKGHSHVYWYRQLPEEGLKFMVYLQKENIIDESGMPKERFSAEFPKEGPSILRIQQVVRGDSAAYFCASSPTPDEAFFGQGTRLTVV.

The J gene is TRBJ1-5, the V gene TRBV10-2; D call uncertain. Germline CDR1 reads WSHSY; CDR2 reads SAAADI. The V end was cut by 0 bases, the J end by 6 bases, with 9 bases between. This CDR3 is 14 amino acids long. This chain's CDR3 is CASSESGGRQPQHF. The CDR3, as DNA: TGCGCCAGCAGTGAGTCGGGAGGGCGTCAGCCCCAGCATTTT.

The CDR3: CASSLWAEGGGGGDTQYF. The CDR3 coding sequence is TGTGCCAGCAGTTTATGGGCCGAGGGAGGGGGAGGTGGAGATACGCAGTATTTT. This chain uses TRBV28 with TRBJ2-3; D is possibly TRBD2 (7 bases). This CDR3 is built from 18 residues. The ends were cut back, 0 bases at V and 5 bases at J, with 21 bases in the middle. CDR1 is MDHEN, CDR2 SYDVKM, per germline.

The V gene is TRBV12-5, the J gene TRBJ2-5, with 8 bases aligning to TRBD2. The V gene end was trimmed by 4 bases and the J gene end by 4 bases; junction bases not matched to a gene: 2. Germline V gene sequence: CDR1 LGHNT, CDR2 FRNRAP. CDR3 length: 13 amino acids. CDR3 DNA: TGTGCTAGTGGTTCGGGAGGGGGAGAGACCCAGTACTTC. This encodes CASGSGGGETQYF.

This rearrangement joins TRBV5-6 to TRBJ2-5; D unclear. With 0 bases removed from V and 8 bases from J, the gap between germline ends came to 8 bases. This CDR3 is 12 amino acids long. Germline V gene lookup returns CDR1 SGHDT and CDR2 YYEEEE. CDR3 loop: CASSLESTTQYF. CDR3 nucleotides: TGTGCCAGCAGCTTGGAATCCACAACCCAGTACTTC.

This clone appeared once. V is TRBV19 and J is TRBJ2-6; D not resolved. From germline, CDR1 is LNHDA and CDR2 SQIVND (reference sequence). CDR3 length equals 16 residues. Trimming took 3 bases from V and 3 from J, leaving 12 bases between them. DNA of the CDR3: TGTGCCAGTAGTATGCGAGGTGTAGGTGGGGCCAACGTCCTGACTTTC. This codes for CASSMRGVGGANVLTF.

CDR3 in amino acids: CASRYRGDTQPQHF. The CDR3 DNA is TGTGCCAGCAGATACCGTGGGGACACTCAGCCCCAGCATTTT. V is TRBV6-1 and J is TRBJ1-5, with D possibly TRBD1 on 6 matching bases. Between the trimmed V and J ends, which lost 6 bases and 6 bases, there was a span of 15 bases. CDR3 length equals 14 residues. The V gene's germline CDR1 is MNHNS and CDR2 SASEGT.

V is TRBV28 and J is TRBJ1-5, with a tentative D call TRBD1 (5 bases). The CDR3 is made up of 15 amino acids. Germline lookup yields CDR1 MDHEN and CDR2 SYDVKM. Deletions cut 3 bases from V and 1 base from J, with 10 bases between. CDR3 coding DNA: TGTGCCAGCAGTTTCTTAGGGGCGAGCAATCAGCCCCAGCATTTT. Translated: CASSFLGASNQPQHF.

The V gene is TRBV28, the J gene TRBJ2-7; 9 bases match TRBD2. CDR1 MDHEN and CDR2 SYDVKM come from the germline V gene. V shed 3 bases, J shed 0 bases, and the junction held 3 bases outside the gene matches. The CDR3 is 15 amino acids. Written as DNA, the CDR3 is TGTGCCAGCAGTTTTGAACTAGCGGGCTCCTACGAGCAGTACTTC. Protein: CASSFELAGSYEQYF.

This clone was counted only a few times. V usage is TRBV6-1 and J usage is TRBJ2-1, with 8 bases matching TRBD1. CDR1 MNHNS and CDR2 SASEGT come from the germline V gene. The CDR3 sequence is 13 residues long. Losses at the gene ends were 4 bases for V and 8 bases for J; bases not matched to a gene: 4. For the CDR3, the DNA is TGTGCCAGCAGTGGGGACAGGAGCGATGAGCAGTTCTTC. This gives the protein CASSGDRSDEQFF.

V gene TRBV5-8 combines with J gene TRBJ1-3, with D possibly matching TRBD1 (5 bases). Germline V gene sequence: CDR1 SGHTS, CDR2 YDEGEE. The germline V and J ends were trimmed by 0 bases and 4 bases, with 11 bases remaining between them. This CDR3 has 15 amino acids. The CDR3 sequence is CASSLVGRAGNTIYF. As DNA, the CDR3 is TGTGCCAGCAGCTTGGTCGGCAGGGCAGGAAACACCATATATTTT.

In nucleotides, the CDR3 is TGTGCCAGCAGCCAAGTCAGGGCAGGGACCGGGGAGCTGTTTTTT. Its translation: CASSQVRAGTGELFF. The chain joins TRBV4-2 to TRBJ2-2; the D gene is possibly TRBD1 (5 bases). Trimming took 1 base from V and 5 from J, leaving 11 bases between them. The CDR3 has 15 residues. Germline CDR1 is LGHNA and CDR2 is YNFKEQ.

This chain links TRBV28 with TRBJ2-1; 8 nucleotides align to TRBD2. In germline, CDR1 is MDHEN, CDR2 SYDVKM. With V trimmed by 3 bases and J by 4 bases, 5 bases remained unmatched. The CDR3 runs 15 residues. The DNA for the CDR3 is TGTGCCAGCAGTTTTCCTAGCGGGCTGTACAATGAGCAGTTCTTC. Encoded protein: CASSFPSGLYNEQFF.

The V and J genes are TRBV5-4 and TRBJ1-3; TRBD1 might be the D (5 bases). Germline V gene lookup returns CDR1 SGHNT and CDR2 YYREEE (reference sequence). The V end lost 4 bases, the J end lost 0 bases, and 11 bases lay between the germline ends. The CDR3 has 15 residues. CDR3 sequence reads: CASSPGLSSGNTIYF. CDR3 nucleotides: TGTGCCAGCAGCCCGGGACTCTCCTCTGGAAACACCATATATTTT.

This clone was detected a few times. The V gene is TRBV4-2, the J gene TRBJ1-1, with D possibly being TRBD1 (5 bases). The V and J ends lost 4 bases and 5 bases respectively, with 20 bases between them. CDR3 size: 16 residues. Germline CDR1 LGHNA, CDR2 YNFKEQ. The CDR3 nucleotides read TGTGCCAGCAGCCCCACGGGGGTAGCGCAAGGGACTGAAGCTTTCTTT. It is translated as CASSPTGVAQGTEAFF.

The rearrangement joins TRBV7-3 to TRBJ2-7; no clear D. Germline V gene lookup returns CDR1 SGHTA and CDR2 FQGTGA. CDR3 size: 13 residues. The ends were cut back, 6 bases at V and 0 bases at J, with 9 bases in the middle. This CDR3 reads CASRTSGSYEQYF. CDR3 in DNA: TGTGCCAGCAGGACCTCGGGCTCCTACGAGCAGTACTTC.

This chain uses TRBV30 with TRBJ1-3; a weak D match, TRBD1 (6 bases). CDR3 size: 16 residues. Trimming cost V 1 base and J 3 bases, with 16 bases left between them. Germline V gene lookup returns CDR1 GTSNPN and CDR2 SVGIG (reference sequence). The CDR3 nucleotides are TGTGCCTGGAGTGCATACAGGGACCCATTTGGAAACACCATATATTTT. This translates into CAWSAYRDPFGNTIYF.

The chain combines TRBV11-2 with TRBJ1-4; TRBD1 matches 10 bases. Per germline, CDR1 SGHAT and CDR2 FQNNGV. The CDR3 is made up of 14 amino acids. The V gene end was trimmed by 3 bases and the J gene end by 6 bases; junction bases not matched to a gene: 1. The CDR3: CASSLGQGHEKLFF. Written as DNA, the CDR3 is TGTGCCAGCAGCTTGGGACAGGGGCATGAAAAACTGTTTTTT.

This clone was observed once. Written as DNA, the CDR3 is TGTGCCAGCAACGGACAGGGTGGGACTGAAGCTTTCTTT. It specifies CASNGQGGTEAFF. This chain uses TRBV25-1 with TRBJ1-1, with 8 bases aligning to TRBD1. Germline CDR1 MGHDK, CDR2 SYGVNS. V shed 7 bases and J 5 bases; nucleotides not matched to a gene: 6. The CDR3 is 13 residues long.